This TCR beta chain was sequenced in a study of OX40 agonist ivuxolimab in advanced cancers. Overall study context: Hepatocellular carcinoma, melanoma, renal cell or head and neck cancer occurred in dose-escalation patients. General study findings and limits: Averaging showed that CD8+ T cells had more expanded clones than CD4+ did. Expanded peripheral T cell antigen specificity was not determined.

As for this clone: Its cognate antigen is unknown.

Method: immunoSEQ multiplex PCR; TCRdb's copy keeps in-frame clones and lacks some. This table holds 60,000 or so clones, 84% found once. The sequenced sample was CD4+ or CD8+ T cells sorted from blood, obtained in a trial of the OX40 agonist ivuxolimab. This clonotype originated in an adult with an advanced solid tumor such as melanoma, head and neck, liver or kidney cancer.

CDR3 loop: CASSLGQGLNEKLFF. For the CDR3, the DNA is TGTGCCAGCAGCTTGGGACAGGGCCTAAATGAAAAACTGTTTTTT. The chain uses TRBV5-6 and TRBJ1-4; TRBD1 aligns across 7 bases. CDR1 is SGHDT, CDR2 YYEEEE, per germline. Trimming at V came to 0 bases and at J to 5 bases, leaving 4 bases not matched to a gene. CDR3 length: 15 amino acids.